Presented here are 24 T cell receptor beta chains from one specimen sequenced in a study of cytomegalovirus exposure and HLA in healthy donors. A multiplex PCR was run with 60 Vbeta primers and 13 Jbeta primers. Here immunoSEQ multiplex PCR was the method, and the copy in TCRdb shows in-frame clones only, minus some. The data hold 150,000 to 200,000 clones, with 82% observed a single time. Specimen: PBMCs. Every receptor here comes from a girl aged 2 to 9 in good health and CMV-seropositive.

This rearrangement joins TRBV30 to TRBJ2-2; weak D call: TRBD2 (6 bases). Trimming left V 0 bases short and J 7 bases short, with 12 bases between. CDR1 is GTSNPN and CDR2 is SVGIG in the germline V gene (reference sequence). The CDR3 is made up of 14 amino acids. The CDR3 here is CAWSVFGEDGELFF. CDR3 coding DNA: TGTGCCTGGAGTGTATTCGGGGAGGACGGGGAGCTGTTTTTT.

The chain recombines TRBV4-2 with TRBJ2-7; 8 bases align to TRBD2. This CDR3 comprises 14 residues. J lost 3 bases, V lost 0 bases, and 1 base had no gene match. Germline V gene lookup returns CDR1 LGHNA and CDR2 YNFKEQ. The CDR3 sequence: CASSQEGTSYEQYF. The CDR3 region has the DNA TGTGCCAGCAGCCAAGAAGGGACTAGCTACGAGCAGTACTTC.

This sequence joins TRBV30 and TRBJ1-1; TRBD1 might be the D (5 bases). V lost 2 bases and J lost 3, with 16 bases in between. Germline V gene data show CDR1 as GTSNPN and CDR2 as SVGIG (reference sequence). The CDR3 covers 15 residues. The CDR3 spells CAWSPGGGWDTEAFF. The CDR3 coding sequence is TGTGCCTGGAGTCCTGGGGGGGGGTGGGACACTGAAGCTTTCTTT.

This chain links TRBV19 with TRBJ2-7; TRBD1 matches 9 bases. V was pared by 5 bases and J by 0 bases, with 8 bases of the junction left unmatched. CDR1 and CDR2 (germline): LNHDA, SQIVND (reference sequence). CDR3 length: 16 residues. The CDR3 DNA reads TGTGCCAGTAGTTCCCGGACAGGGGCCTACTCCTACGAGCAGTACTTC. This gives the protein CASSSRTGAYSYEQYF. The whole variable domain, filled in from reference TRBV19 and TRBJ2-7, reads DGGITQSPKYLFRKEGQNVTLSCEQNLNHDAMYWYRQDPGQGLRLIYYSQIVNDFQKGDIAEGYSVSREKKESFPLTVTSAQKNPTAFYLCASSSRTGAYSYEQYFGPGTRLTVT.

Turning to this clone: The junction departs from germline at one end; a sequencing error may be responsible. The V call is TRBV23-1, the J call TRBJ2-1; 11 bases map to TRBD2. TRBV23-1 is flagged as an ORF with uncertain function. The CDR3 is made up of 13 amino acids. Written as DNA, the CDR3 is TGCGTCAGCCTCATTGGACTAGCGGGTTCTCAGTTCTTC. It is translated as CVSLIGLAGSQFF.

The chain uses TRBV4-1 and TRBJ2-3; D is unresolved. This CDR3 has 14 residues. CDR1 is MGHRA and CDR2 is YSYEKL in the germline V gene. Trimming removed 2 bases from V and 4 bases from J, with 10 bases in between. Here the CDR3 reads CASSQSTPPDTQYF. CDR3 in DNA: TGCGCCAGCAGCCAATCGACTCCCCCAGATACGCAGTATTTT.

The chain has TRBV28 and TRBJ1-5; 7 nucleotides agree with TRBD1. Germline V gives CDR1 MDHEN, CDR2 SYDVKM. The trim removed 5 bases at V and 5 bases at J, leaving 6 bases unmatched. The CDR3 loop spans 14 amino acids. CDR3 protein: CASSPTGVDQPQHF. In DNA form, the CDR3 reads TGTGCCAGCAGTCCCACAGGGGTCGATCAGCCCCAGCATTTT.

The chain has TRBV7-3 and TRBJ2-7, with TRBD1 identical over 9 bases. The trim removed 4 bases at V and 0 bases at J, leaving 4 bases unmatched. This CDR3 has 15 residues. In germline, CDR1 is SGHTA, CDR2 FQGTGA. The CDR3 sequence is CASSSTGGLSYEQYF. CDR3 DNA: TGTGCCAGCAGCTCGACAGGGGGGCTCTCCTACGAGCAGTACTTC.

The CDR3 region is CAWSGQGGSYYGYTF. DNA for the CDR3: TGTGCCTGGAGTGGACAGGGCGGCTCGTACTATGGCTACACCTTC. The rearrangement links TRBV30 to TRBJ1-2; 7 positions match TRBD1. The V gene's germline CDR1 is GTSNPN and CDR2 SVGIG (reference sequence). This CDR3 is built from 15 residues. After removal of 1 base from V and 3 bases from J, the junction contained 8 bases not matched to a gene. The full variable domain, with the rest looked up from reference TRBV30 and TRBJ1-2, is SQTIHQWPATLVQPVGSPLSLECTVEGTSNPNLYWYRQAAGRGLQLLFYSVGIGQISSEVPQNLSASRPQDRQFILSSKKLLLSDSGFYLCAWSGQGGSYYGYTFGSGTRLTVV.

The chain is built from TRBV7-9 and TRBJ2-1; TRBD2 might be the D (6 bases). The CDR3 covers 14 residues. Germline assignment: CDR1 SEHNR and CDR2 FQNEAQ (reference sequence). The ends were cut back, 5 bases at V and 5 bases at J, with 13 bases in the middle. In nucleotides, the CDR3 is TGTGCCAGCAGCGCCCCCGGGGGTCACAATGAGCAGTTCTTC. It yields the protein CASSAPGGHNEQFF.

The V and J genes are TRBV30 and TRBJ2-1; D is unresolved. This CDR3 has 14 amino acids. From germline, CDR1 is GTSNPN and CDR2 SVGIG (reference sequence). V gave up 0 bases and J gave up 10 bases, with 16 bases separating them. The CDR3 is CAWSVMTSRREQFF. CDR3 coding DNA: TGTGCCTGGAGTGTGATGACTTCAAGACGCGAGCAGTTCTTC.

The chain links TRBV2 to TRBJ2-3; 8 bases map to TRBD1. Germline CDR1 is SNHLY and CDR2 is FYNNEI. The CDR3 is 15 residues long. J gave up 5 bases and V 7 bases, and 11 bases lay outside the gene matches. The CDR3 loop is CASIPMTGVQDTQYF. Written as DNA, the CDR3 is TGTGCCAGCATTCCGATGACAGGGGTGCAAGATACGCAGTATTTT. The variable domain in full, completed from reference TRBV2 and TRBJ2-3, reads EPEVTQTPSHQVTQMGQEVILRCVPISNHLYFYWYRQILGQKVEFLVSFYNNEISEKSEIFDDQFSVERPDGSNFTLKIRSTKLEDSAMYFCASIPMTGVQDTQYFGPGTRLTVL.

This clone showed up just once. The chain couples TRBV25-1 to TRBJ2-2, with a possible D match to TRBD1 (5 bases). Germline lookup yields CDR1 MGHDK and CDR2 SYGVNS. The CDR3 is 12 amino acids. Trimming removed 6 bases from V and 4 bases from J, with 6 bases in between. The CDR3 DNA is TGTGCCAGCAGAAGGGGCACCGGGGAGCTGTTTTTT. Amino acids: CASRRGTGELFF.

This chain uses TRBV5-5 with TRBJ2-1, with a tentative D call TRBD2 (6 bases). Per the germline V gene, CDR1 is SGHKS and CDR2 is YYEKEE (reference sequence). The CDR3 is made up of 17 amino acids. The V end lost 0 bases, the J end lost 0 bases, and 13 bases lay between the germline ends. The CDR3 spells CASSLEGLLRSYNEQFF. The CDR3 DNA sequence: TGTGCCAGCAGCTTGGAGGGACTCCTACGCTCCTACAATGAGCAGTTCTTC.

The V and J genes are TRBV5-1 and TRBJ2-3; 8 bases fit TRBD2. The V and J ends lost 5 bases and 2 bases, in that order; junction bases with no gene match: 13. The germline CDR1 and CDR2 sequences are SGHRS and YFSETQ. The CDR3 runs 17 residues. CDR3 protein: CASSLLASGGPTDTQYF. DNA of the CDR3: TGCGCCAGCAGTCTACTAGCGTCGGGAGGGCCCACAGATACGCAGTATTTT.

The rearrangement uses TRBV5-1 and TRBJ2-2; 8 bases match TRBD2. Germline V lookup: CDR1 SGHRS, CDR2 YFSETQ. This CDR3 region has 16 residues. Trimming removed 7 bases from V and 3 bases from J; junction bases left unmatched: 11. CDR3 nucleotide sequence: TGCGCCAGCGGGTCAAGCGGGAGAGGTTACACCGGGGAGCTGTTTTTT. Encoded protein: CASGSSGRGYTGELFF.

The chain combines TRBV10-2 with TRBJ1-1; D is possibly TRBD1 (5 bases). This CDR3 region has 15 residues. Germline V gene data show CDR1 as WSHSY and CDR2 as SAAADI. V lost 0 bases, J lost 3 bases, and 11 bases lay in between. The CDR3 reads CASSESAGSDTEAFF. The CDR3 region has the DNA TGCGCCAGCAGTGAGTCGGCAGGGTCGGACACTGAAGCTTTCTTT.

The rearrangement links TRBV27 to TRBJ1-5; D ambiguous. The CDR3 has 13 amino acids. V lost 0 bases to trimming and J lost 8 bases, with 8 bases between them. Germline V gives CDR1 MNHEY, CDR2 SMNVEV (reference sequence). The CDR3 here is CASSLSTGKPQHF. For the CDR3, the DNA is TGTGCCAGCAGTTTATCCACGGGGAAGCCCCAGCATTTT.

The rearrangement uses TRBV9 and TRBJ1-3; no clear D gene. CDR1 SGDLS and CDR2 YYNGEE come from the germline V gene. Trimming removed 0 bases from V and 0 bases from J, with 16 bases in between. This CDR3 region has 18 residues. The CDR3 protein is CASSVGPSGLLSGNTIYF. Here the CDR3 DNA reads TGTGCCAGCAGCGTAGGTCCATCCGGACTCCTCTCTGGAAACACCATATATTTT.

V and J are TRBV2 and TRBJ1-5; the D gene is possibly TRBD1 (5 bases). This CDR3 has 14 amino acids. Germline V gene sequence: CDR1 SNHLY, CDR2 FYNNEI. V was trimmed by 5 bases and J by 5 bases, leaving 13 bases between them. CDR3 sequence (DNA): TGTGCCAGCAGTCGGGGCGGGGGGTATCAGCCCCAGCATTTT. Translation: CASSRGGGYQPQHF.

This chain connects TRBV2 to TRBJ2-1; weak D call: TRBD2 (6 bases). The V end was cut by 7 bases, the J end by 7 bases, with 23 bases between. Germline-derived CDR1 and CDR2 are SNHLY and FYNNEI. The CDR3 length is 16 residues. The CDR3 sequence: CASIEGPGLNRNEQFF. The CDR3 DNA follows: TGTGCCAGCATTGAGGGACCGGGACTCAATCGAAATGAGCAGTTCTTC.

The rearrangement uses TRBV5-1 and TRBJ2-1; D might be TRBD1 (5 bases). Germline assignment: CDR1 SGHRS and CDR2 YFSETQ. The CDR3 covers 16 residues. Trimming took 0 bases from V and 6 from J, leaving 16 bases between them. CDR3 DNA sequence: TGCGCCAGCAGCTTGGTATGGGGCTTTACTTTCAATGAGCAGTTCTTC. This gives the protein CASSLVWGFTFNEQFF.

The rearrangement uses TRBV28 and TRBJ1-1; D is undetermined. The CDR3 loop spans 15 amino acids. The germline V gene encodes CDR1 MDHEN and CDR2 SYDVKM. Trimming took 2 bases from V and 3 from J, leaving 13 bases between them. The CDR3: CASSLRSSWDTEAFF. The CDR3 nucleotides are TGTGCCAGCAGTTTAAGGAGCAGCTGGGACACTGAAGCTTTCTTT.

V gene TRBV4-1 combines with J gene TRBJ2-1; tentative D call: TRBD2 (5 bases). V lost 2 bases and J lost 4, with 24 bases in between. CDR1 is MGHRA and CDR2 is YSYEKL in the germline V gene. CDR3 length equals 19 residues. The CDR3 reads CASSQTMAGIRVEYNEQFF. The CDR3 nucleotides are TGCGCCAGCAGCCAAACAATGGCGGGTATAAGGGTGGAATACAATGAGCAGTTCTTC.